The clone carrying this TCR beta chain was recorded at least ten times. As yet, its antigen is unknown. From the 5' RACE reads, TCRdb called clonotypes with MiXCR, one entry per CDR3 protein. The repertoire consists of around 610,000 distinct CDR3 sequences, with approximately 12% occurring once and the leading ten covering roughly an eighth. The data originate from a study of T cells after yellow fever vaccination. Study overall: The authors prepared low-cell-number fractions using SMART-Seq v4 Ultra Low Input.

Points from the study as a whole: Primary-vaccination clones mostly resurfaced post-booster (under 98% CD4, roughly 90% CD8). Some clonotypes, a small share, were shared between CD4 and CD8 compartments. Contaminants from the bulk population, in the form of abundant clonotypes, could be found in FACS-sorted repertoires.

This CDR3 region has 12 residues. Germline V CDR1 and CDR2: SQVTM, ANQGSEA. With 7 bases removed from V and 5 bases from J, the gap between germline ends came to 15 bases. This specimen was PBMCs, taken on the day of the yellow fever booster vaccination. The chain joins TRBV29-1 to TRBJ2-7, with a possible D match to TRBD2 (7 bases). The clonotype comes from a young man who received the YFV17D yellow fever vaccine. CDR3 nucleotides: TGCAGCGGTGGGGGGGGCCATAACGAGCAGTACTTC. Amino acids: CSGGGGHNEQYF.